This T cell receptor (beta chain) was sequenced in a study of T cell repertoires in cytomegalovirus infection. The wider study: Recently identified HLA-C-restricted CMV epitopes were used, and well-studied HLA-B-restricted CMV epitopes were used as well. Indications came from public TCR beta signatures; they pointed to CMV infection and to a matching HLA type. Findings and limits, study-wide: In two of eight donors, the top clonotype was HLA-C-restricted CMV-specific. Identification of carriers of CMV plus the relevant HLA was achieved through cumulative public TCR beta family frequency.

As concerns this clonotype: Its antigen is still unknown.

TCRdb analysed the reads with MiXCR anew, one entry per CDR3 protein. Here the sample spans about 920,000 distinct CDR3 sequences, roughly a third being singletons. This CDR3 spans 17 amino acids. The V and J ends lost 7 bases and 2 bases respectively, with 20 bases between them. Germline V gives CDR1 MNHNS, CDR2 SASEGT. Sequences were derived from cultured CD8+ T cells from PBMCs, sampled from culture after CMV antigen stimulation. This receptor was identified in a human donor in good health (CMV status not recorded). Some clones in this sample may be carry-over from other donors' samples. This sequence joins TRBV6-1 and TRBJ2-2; TRBD2 is a possible D gene (6 bases). The chain's CDR3 is CASTTAGPRINTGELFF. The CDR3 DNA follows: TGTGCCAGCACCACAGCGGGCCCCCGAATTAACACCGGGGAGCTGTTTTTT.